This TCR beta chain appears in the sequencing data of a study of T cell responses to AZD1222 COVID-19 vaccine. Study results and limitations: Researchers report vaccine-associated CD4 TCRs spanning spike, with dominance at 160-218 and 743-854. Nearly half of the spike-specific TCRs reportedly recognize variant regions that carry no mutations.

This table comes from immunoSEQ multiplex PCR, and its TCRdb copy is limited to in-frame clones, with some not included. Of more than 100,000 clones in the sample, roughly 88% were seen once. This clone was detected only once. Its antigen is unknown. V dropped 6 bases and J dropped 5; count of bases not matched to a gene: 13. The CDR3 is made up of 16 amino acids. Germline V lookup: CDR1 MDHEN, CDR2 SYDVKM. This receptor was identified in an adult in good health. Here the sequenced sample was peripheral blood, taken on day 0 of AZD1222 vaccination. The rearrangement links TRBV28 to TRBJ1-5; 7 bases fit TRBD1. The CDR3 loop is CASRSEGGAFDQPQHF. CDR3 bases: TGTGCCAGCAGGTCGGAAGGGGGCGCCTTCGATCAGCCCCAGCATTTT.